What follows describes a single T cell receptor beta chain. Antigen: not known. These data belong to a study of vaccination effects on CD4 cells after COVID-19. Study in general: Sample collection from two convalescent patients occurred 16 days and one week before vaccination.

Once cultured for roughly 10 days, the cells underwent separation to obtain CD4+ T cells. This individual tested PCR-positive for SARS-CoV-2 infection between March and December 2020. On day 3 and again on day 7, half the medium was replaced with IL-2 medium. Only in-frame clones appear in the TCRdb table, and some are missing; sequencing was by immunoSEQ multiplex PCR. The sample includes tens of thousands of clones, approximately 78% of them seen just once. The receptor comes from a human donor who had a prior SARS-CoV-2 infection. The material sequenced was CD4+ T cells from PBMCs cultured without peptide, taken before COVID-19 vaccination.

The DNA for the CDR3 is TGTGCCAGCAGCACTACGACAGGGGGCGCTGAGGGAAAACTGTTTTTT. This translates into CASSTTTGGAEGKLFF. The chain is built from TRBV7-9 and TRBJ1-4; TRBD1 matches 10 bases. Germline CDR1 SEHNR, CDR2 FQNEAQ (reference sequence). CDR3 size: 16 residues. Trimming cost V 5 bases and J 10 bases; bases outside gene matches: 13.